Following are 26 T cell receptor beta chains from one sample sequenced in a study of blood T cells in healthy people across ages. The use of a sample-barcoded 5' primer and a J-beta primer mix characterized a second PCR of roughly 7 to 11 cycles. One entry per CDR3 protein results from TCRdb running MiXCR on the 5' RACE reads. There are under 2,000,000 distinct CDR3 sequences in the sample; roughly 49% occur only once, and around 2.1% lies in the top ten. The sequenced sample was blood. These receptors all come from a woman aged 35 to 49 in good health.

This clonotype came up a few times. The genes are TRBV20-1 and TRBJ1-5, with 9 bases matching TRBD1. This CDR3 is 15 amino acids long. Per germline, CDR1 DFQATT and CDR2 SNEGSKA (reference sequence). The junction had 3 bases not matched to a gene; V was cut back by 0 bases and J by 3 bases. CDR3 bases: TGCAGTGCTAGAGATAACAGGGGGCACAATCAGCCCCAGCATTTT. Translating gives CSARDNRGHNQPQHF.

The chain carries TRBV20-1 and TRBJ1-6; D remains unclear. CDR3 length equals 14 residues. The germline V gene encodes CDR1 DFQATT and CDR2 SNEGSKA (reference sequence). The DNA of the CDR3 is TGCAGCGCCATGGGGAGCTCCTATAATTCACCCCTCCACTTT. This gives the protein CSAMGSSYNSPLHF.

The gene calls are TRBV29-1 and TRBJ1-1; 9 bases are a match to TRBD1. The CDR3 runs to 12 residues. V trimming: 5 bases; J trimming: 8 bases; junction bases outside the gene matches: 6. Germline V CDR1 and CDR2: SQVTM, ANQGSEA. CDR3 sequence (DNA): TGCAGCGTTACTACAGGGGGCGGGGAAGCTTTCTTT. Translated: CSVTTGGGEAFF.

The CDR3 sequence: CASSQDRGVSYNEQFF. The CDR3 DNA sequence: TGCGCCAGCAGCCAGGACAGGGGGGTATCCTACAATGAGCAGTTCTTC. The rearrangement joins TRBV4-3 to TRBJ2-1, with TRBD1 matching 10 bases. The CDR3 totals 16 residues. Germline trimming cut 3 bases from V and 1 base from J; bases unmatched to any gene: 3. Germline V gives CDR1 LGHNA, CDR2 YSLEER.

A few counts support this clonotype. DNA for the CDR3: TGTGCCAGTCCTCCTCAGGGGGTCCTCTACAATGAGCAGTTCTTC. Translation: CASPPQGVLYNEQFF. The V call is TRBV7-2, the J call TRBJ2-1; 7 nucleotides agree with TRBD1. Germline trimming cut 9 bases from V and 3 bases from J; bases unmatched to any gene: 11. The germline V gene encodes CDR1 SGHTA and CDR2 FQGNSA. This CDR3 is built from 15 residues.

This clonotype appeared a single time. The chain is built from TRBV6-4 and TRBJ2-3, with D perhaps matching TRBD2 (5 bases). The ends were cut back, 8 bases at V and 4 bases at J, with 16 bases in the middle. CDR3 size: 14 residues. Per the germline V gene, CDR1 is MRHNA and CDR2 is SNTAGT. CDR3 coding DNA: TGTGCCAGCCAAGTGGACTTTGGGGCAGATACGCAGTATTTT. It yields the protein CASQVDFGADTQYF.

This sequence joins TRBV3-1 and TRBJ1-1; D is uncertain. The germline V gene encodes CDR1 LGHDT and CDR2 YNNKEL (reference sequence). The germline V and J ends were trimmed by 6 bases and 3 bases, with 11 bases remaining between them. CDR3 length: 13 amino acids. In nucleotides, the CDR3 is TGTGCCAGCAGTCGAGTGGGAGACACTGAAGCTTTCTTT. Residues: CASSRVGDTEAFF.

This chain links TRBV20-1 with TRBJ2-1, with 13 bases that match TRBD2. Germline values: CDR1 DFQATT, CDR2 SNEGSKA (reference sequence). J gave up 10 bases and V 5 bases, and 5 bases lay outside the gene matches. The CDR3 has 13 residues. CDR3 bases: TGCAGTGCTTCCGGACTAGCGGGGGCCGAGCAGTTCTTC. Protein product: CSASGLAGAEQFF.

The chain has TRBV24-1 and TRBJ1-2, with D tentatively TRBD1 (5 bases). Germline V CDR1 and CDR2: KGHDR, SFDVKD. This CDR3 is 12 amino acids long. V was clipped by 4 bases and J by 4 bases, with 6 bases between them. The CDR3 DNA is TGTGCCACCAGTGAGAGGGGCTATGGCTACACCTTC. Translation gives CATSERGYGYTF.

Only a few counts were recorded for this clonotype. The V gene is TRBV15, the J gene TRBJ1-4; D possibly corresponds to TRBD1 (5 bases). V was clipped by 2 bases and J by 4 bases, with 11 bases between them. This CDR3 is built from 15 residues. Per the germline V gene, CDR1 is LNHNV and CDR2 is YYDKDF (reference sequence). CDR3 coding DNA: TGTGCCACCAGCAGACATCAGGGAGTTAATGAAAAACTGTTTTTT. Protein: CATSRHQGVNEKLFF.

The genes are TRBV12-3 or TRBV12-4 and TRBJ1-5; 7 bases align to TRBD1. CDR3 length: 14 amino acids. V trimming: 3 bases; J trimming: 6 bases; junction bases outside the gene matches: 5. CDR3 region: CASSFRQGVQPQHF. The CDR3, as DNA: TGTGCCAGCAGTTTTAGACAGGGAGTTCAGCCCCAGCATTTT.

The chain employs TRBV9 and TRBJ2-5; 10 bases are shared with TRBD1. Germline V gene sequence: CDR1 SGDLS, CDR2 YYNGEE. V lost 5 bases, J lost 5 bases, and 9 bases stayed unmatched. The CDR3 sequence is 15 residues long. The CDR3 is CASSPDRGPGETQYF. The CDR3 DNA reads as TGTGCCAGCAGTCCCGACAGGGGGCCAGGGGAGACCCAGTACTTC.

This sequence joins TRBV6-2 or TRBV6-3 and TRBJ2-6, with D possibly being TRBD1 (5 bases). CDR1 is MNHEY and CDR2 is SVGEGT in the germline V gene. V lost 4 bases to trimming and J lost 0 bases, with 16 bases between them. The CDR3 is 18 residues long. Here the CDR3 reads CASSLDITGVSGANVLTF. The DNA for the CDR3 is TGTGCCAGCAGTTTGGACATTACAGGCGTCTCTGGGGCCAACGTCCTGACTTTC.

The chain combines TRBV7-9 with TRBJ2-5; 12 bases are shared with TRBD2. Looked up from germline, CDR1 is SEHNR and CDR2 is FQNEAQ (reference sequence). This CDR3 comprises 17 residues. Trimming took 3 bases from V and 2 from J; bases not matched to a gene: 7. CDR3 bases: TGTGCCAGCAGCTTTATGACTAGCGGGGGAAAACAAGAGACCCAGTACTTC. This gives the protein CASSFMTSGGKQETQYF. Full variable domain (outside the CDR3, taken from reference TRBV7-9 and TRBJ2-5): DTGVSQNPRHKITKRGQNVTFRCDPISEHNRLYWYRQTLGQGPEFLTYFQNEAQLEKSRLLSDRFSAERPKGSFSTLEIQRTEQGDSAMYLCASSFMTSGGKQETQYFGPGTRLLVL.

The gene calls are TRBV6-5 and TRBJ1-2; maybe TRBD1 (6 bases). There are 15 residues in the CDR3. Trimming cost V 6 bases and J 4 bases, with 18 bases left between them. CDR1 and CDR2 (germline): MNHEY, SVGAGI. The CDR3 nucleotides are TGTGCCAGCAGCCCGTCGCCAGGGGCCCCCTATGGCTACACCTTC. The encoded protein is CASSPSPGAPYGYTF.

The chain uses TRBV20-1 and TRBJ1-6; D is ambiguous. CDR1 DFQATT and CDR2 SNEGSKA come from the germline V gene (reference sequence). The CDR3 sequence is 16 residues long. Trimming stripped 2 bases from V and 6 bases from J, with 17 bases between. The CDR3 DNA is TGCAGTGCTAGATCTGCCCGGGGTCTGGGTAATTCACCCCTCCACTTT. As protein: CSARSARGLGNSPLHF.

The rearrangement joins TRBV20-1 to TRBJ2-5, with 13 bases identical to TRBD2. Germline loops: CDR1 DFQATT, CDR2 SNEGSKA (reference sequence). The V segment lost 5 bases and the J segment 5 bases; nucleotides outside the gene matches: 8. The CDR3 totals 15 residues. Here the CDR3 reads CSAAGLAGDGETQYF. The CDR3 DNA is TGCAGTGCTGCCGGACTAGCGGGGGATGGGGAGACCCAGTACTTC.

This clonotype appeared a few times. V is TRBV6-6 and J is TRBJ2-7; possible D gene TRBD1, 6 bases. Trimming removed 3 bases at V and 2 bases at J, with 17 bases between. Germline lookup yields CDR1 MNHNY and CDR2 SVGAGI (reference sequence). The CDR3 length is 16 residues. The CDR3 DNA is TGTGCCAGCAGTTATGCCCGGGACAACCCTACCTACGAGCAGTACTTC. It is translated as CASSYARDNPTYEQYF.

V usage is TRBV7-2 and J usage is TRBJ1-2; D unresolved. The germline V and J ends were trimmed by 5 bases and 0 bases, with 16 bases remaining between them. Germline lookup yields CDR1 SGHTA and CDR2 FQGNSA. This CDR3 region has 16 residues. DNA for the CDR3: TGTGCCAGCAGCACCCGAGTGGGCCGGCCTAACTATGGCTACACCTTC. Its translation: CASSTRVGRPNYGYTF. Using reference TRBV7-2 and TRBJ1-2 for the parts outside the CDR3, the full variable domain is GAGVSQSPSNKVTEKGKDVELRCDPISGHTALYWYRQSLGQGLEFLIYFQGNSAPDKSGLPSDRFSAERTGGSVSTLTIQRTQQEDSAVYLCASSTRVGRPNYGYTFGSGTRLTVV.

In this sample, this clonotype turned up a few times. The rearrangement joins TRBV20-1 to TRBJ2-5, with unresolved D. The V gene lost 0 bases and the J gene lost 0 bases, with 8 bases spanning the gap. Germline-derived CDR1 and CDR2 are DFQATT and SNEGSKA (reference sequence). CDR3 length: 14 amino acids. The CDR3 region is CSARDVRYQETQYF. In DNA form, the CDR3 reads TGCAGTGCTAGAGATGTACGGTACCAAGAGACCCAGTACTTC.

This chain connects TRBV7-9 to TRBJ2-3, with 10 nucleotides matching TRBD1. The CDR3 is 14 amino acids. Trimming removed 8 bases from V and 2 bases from J; junction bases left unmatched: 4. CDR1 and CDR2 (germline): SEHNR, FQNEAQ (reference sequence). The CDR3 DNA is TGTGCCAGCGTAGGACAGGGGGTCACAGATACGCAGTATTTT. Its translation is CASVGQGVTDTQYF.

V usage is TRBV24-1 and J usage is TRBJ2-3, with TRBD1 matching 8 bases. The junction had 8 bases not matched to a gene; V was cut back by 3 bases and J by 1 base. CDR3 size: 17 residues. Germline V CDR1 and CDR2: KGHDR, SFDVKD. CDR3 in amino acids: CATSDGQGAARTDTQYF. CDR3 in DNA: TGTGCCACCAGTGATGGTCAGGGGGCCGCGCGCACAGATACGCAGTATTTT.

This clonotype was observed a handful of times. The chain uses TRBV7-2 and TRBJ2-3, with D perhaps TRBD1 (5 bases). CDR3 size: 13 residues. Germline CDR1 reads SGHTA; CDR2 reads FQGNSA. V lost 6 bases, J lost 4 bases, and 11 bases lay in between. The CDR3 spells CASSRDSPDTQYF. The CDR3, as DNA: TGTGCCAGCAGTAGAGACAGTCCAGATACGCAGTATTTT. The full variable domain, rest sourced from reference TRBV7-2 and TRBJ2-3, is GAGVSQSPSNKVTEKGKDVELRCDPISGHTALYWYRQSLGQGLEFLIYFQGNSAPDKSGLPSDRFSAERTGGSVSTLTIQRTQQEDSAVYLCASSRDSPDTQYFGPGTRLTVL.

The sample holds a few counts of this clonotype. This chain links TRBV7-2 with TRBJ1-4, with 11 bases that match TRBD1. The CDR3 loop spans 15 amino acids. Losses at the gene ends were 5 bases for V and 5 bases for J; bases not matched to a gene: 4. Per germline, CDR1 SGHTA and CDR2 FQGNSA. In nucleotides, the CDR3 is TGTGCCAGCAGCCCGGACAGGGGGCCGAATGAAAAACTGTTTTTT. Amino acid sequence: CASSPDRGPNEKLFF.

This clonotype was found once. V gene TRBV7-2 combines with J gene TRBJ1-6; a weak D match, TRBD1 (6 bases). The CDR3 consists of 15 residues. The V and J ends lost 0 bases and 11 bases respectively, with 14 bases between them. CDR1 SGHTA and CDR2 FQGNSA come from the germline V gene. CDR3 in DNA: TGTGCCAGCAGCTTAGCGAAAACAGGGCAAACACCCCTCCACTTT. It yields the protein CASSLAKTGQTPLHF.

This clonotype was counted only a few times. The CDR3 spells CSALQLQETQYF. Here the CDR3 DNA reads TGCAGTGCTTTACAGTTACAAGAGACCCAGTACTTC. The chain has TRBV20-1 and TRBJ2-5; D remains unclear. The germline V gene encodes CDR1 DFQATT and CDR2 SNEGSKA (reference sequence). V was cut by 5 bases and J by 2 bases, with 9 bases left in between. This CDR3 region has 12 residues.